Shown below are 7 T cell receptor beta chains from a single sample sequenced in a study of T cell changes during pregnancy in multiple sclerosis. TCRdb's table, derived via immunoSEQ multiplex PCR, lists solely in-frame clones and lacks some. Counted here are around 60,000 clones, around 95% occurring once; the ten biggest clones make up less than 0.45%. The source material was CD4+ T cells from peripheral blood mononuclear cells, sampled before pregnancy. Every receptor here comes from a female donor with multiple sclerosis, enrolled in a pregnancy study.

CDR3 nucleotides: TGTGCCAGCATGAGGGTAGAGACCCAGTACTTC. This gives the protein CASMRVETQYF. The chain uses TRBV28 and TRBJ2-5, with TRBD2 as a possible D gene (5 bases). Germline-derived CDR1 and CDR2 are MDHEN and SYDVKM. The CDR3 consists of 11 residues. Trimming took off 7 bases at V and 4 bases at J, with 7 bases between the two ends.

The V call is TRBV14, the J call TRBJ2-2; possibly TRBD2 for D (6 bases). Trimming pared 4 bases from V and 4 bases from J, leaving 10 bases between. CDR1 SGHDN and CDR2 FVKESK come from the germline V gene. The CDR3 covers 14 residues. The CDR3 here is CASSRDWGTGELFF. CDR3 coding DNA: TGTGCCAGCAGCCGGGACTGGGGCACCGGGGAGCTGTTTTTT. The entire variable domain, with the rest obtained from reference TRBV14 and TRBJ2-2, is as follows: EAGVTQFPSHSVIEKGQTVTLRCDPISGHDNLYWYRRVMGKEIKFLLHFVKESKQDESGMPNNRFLAERTGGTYSTLKVQPAELEDSGVYFCASSRDWGTGELFFGEGSRLTVL.

This chain joins TRBV5-1 and TRBJ1-2; 7 positions match TRBD1. The germline CDR1 and CDR2 sequences are SGHRS and YFSETQ. J was trimmed by 2 bases and V by 4 bases; bases with no gene match: 5. The CDR3 is 14 amino acids. CDR3 DNA: TGCGCCAGCAGCGTAGACAGGGCCAACTATGGCTACACCTTC. Protein product: CASSVDRANYGYTF.

V and J are TRBV29-1 and TRBJ2-3, with TRBD1 identical over 8 bases. CDR3 size: 13 residues. The junction had 8 bases not matched to a gene; V was cut back by 7 bases and J by 5 bases. In germline, CDR1 is SQVTM, CDR2 ANQGSEA. The CDR3 spells CSAHRGVGDTQYF. The CDR3 DNA sequence: TGCAGCGCGCACAGGGGGGTGGGAGATACGCAGTATTTT.

The rearrangement uses TRBV10-3 and TRBJ2-7; 8 bases are a match to TRBD1. CDR3 size: 15 residues. V was clipped by 10 bases and J by 0 bases; unmatched bases: 11. Per the germline V gene, CDR1 is ENHRY and CDR2 is SYGVKD. CDR3 bases: TGTGCCACCAGGGAGGAGACAGGGGCCTCCTACGAGCAGTACTTC. Its translation is CATREETGASYEQYF.

V and J are TRBV7-9 and TRBJ2-4; no firm D call. Per germline, CDR1 SEHNR and CDR2 FQNEAQ (reference sequence). The CDR3 extends over 13 amino acids. CDR3 in DNA: TGTGCGACTGAACGGGTAGCCAAAAACATTCAGTACTTC. It yields the protein CATERVAKNIQYF.

The rearrangement uses TRBV4-1 and TRBJ2-2, with 10 bases identical to TRBD2. CDR1 and CDR2 from the germline V gene are MGHRA and YSYEKL. CDR3 length: 17 amino acids. J lost 4 bases, V lost 3 bases, and 8 bases had no gene match. The CDR3 sequence: CASSQRTSGIFTGELFF. The CDR3 region has the DNA TGCGCCAGCAGCCAGCGTACTAGCGGGATCTTCACCGGGGAGCTGTTTTTT.